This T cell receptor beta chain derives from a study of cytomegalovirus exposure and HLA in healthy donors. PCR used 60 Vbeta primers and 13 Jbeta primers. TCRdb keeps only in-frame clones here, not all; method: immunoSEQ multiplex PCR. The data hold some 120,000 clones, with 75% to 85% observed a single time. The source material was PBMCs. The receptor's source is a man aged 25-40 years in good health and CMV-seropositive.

The CDR3 loop reads CASSPRGGAGNTEAFF. In DNA, the CDR3 is TGTGCCAGCTCACCACGGGGGGGGGCGGGCAACACTGAAGCTTTCTTT. This chain joins TRBV18 and TRBJ1-1, with D tentatively TRBD1 (6 bases). The CDR3 runs to 16 residues. V was cut by 1 base and J by 2 bases, with 14 bases left in between. From germline, CDR1 is KGHSH and CDR2 LQKENI.